This TCR beta chain was obtained from a study of cytomegalovirus exposure and HLA in healthy donors. General observations from the study: With later analysis, a missense DCLRE1C variant became linked to TCR beta V- and J-gene trimming.

Between the trimmed V and J ends, which lost 6 bases and 3 bases, there was a span of 5 bases. In germline, CDR1 is DFQATT, CDR2 SNEGSKA (reference sequence). This CDR3 is 10 amino acids long. PCR employed 60 Vbeta and 13 Jbeta primers. Sequencing used immunoSEQ multiplex PCR; TCRdb keeps in-frame clones, though not all of them. The sample holds tens of thousands of clones, approximately 70% seen once. In the case of this clone: Its antigen is unidentified.

This receptor was identified in a male donor in good health and CMV-seropositive. Material: PBMCs. This rearrangement joins TRBV20-1 to TRBJ1-1; no clear D. This CDR3 is CSASDTEAFF. DNA for the CDR3: TGCAGTGCGAGTGACACTGAAGCTTTCTTT.